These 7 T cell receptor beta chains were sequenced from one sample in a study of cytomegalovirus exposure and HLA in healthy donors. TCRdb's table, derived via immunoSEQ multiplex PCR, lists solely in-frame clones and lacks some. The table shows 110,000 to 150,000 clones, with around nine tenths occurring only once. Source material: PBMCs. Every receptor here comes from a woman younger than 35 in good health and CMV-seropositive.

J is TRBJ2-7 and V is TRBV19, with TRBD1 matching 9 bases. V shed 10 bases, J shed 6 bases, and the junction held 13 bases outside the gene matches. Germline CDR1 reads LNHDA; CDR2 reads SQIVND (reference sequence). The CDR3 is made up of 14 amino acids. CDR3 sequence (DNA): TGTGCCACCAAACACCGGGACAGGGTCTCCGAGCAGTACTTC. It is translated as CATKHRDRVSEQYF.

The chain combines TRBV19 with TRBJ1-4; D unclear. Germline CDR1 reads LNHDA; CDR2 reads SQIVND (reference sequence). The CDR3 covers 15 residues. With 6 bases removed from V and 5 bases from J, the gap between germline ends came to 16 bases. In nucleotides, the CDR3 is TGTGCCAGTAGCCCGATCACAGAACCGAATGAAAAACTGTTTTTT. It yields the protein CASSPITEPNEKLFF.

CDR3 amino acids: CSAEEGWDGYTF. CDR3 coding DNA: TGCAGCGCCGAGGAGGGCTGGGATGGCTACACCTTC. The chain joins TRBV29-1 to TRBJ1-2; no reliable D call. The CDR3 is made up of 12 amino acids. Germline CDR1 SQVTM, CDR2 ANQGSEA. Deletions cut 7 bases from V and 6 bases from J, with 15 bases between.

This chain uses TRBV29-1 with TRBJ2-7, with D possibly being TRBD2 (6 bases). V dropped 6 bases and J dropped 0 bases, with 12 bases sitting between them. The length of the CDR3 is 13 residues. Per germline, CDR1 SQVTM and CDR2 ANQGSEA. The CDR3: CSVGRGSSYEQYF. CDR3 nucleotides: TGCAGCGTGGGGCGGGGAAGCTCCTACGAGCAGTACTTC.

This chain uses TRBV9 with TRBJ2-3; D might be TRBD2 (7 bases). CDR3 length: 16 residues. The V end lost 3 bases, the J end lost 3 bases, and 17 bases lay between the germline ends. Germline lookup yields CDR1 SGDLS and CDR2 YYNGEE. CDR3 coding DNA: TGTGCCAGCAGCGGGGGGCGCGGGAGTAGGACAGATACGCAGTATTTT. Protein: CASSGGRGSRTDTQYF.

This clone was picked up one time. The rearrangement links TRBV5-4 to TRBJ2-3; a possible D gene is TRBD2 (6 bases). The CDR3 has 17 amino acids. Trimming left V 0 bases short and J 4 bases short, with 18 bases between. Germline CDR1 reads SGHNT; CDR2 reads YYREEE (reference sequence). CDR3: CASSLGSSGLRPDTQYF. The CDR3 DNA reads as TGTGCCAGCAGCTTGGGGAGTAGCGGACTCCGCCCAGATACGCAGTATTTT.

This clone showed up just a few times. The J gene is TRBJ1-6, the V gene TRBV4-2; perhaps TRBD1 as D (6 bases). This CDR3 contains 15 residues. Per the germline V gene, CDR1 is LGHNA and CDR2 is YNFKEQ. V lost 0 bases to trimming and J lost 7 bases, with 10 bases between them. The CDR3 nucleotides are TGTGCCAGCAGCCAAGATCAGGGGTCCAATTCACCCCTCCACTTT. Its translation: CASSQDQGSNSPLHF.